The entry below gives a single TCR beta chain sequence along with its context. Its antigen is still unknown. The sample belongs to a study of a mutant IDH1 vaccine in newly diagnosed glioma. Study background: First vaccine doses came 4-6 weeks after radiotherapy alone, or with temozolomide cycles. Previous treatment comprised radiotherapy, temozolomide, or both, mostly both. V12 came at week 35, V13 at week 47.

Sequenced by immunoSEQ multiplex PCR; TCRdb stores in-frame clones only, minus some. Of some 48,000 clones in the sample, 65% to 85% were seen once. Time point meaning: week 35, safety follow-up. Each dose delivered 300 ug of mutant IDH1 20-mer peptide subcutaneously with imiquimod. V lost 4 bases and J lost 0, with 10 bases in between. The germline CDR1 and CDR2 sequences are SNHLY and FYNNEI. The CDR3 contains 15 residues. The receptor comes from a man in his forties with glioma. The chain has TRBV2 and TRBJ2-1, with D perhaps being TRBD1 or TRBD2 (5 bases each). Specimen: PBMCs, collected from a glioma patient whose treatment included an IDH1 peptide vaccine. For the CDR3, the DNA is TGTGCCAGCAGTGGAGGGGCGGGCTCCTACAATGAGCAGTTCTTC. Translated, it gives CASSGGAGSYNEQFF.